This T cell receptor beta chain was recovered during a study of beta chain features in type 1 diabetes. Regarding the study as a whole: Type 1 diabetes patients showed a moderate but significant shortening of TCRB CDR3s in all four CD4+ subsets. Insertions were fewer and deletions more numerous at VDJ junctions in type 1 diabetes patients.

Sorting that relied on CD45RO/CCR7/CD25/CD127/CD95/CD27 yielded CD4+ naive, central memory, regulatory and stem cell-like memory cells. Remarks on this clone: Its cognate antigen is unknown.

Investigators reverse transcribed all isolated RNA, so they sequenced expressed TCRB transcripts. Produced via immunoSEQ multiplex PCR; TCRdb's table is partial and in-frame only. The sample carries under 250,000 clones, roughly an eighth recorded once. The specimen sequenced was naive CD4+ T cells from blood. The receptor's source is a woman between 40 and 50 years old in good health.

The CDR3 spells CASSPDSDGRAEQYF. The CDR3 coding sequence is TGCGCCAGCAGTCCGGACTCCGACGGGCGAGCCGAGCAGTACTTC. The rearrangement uses TRBV5-1 and TRBJ2-5; weak D call: TRBD2 (5 bases). The J call may be faulty, since TRBJ2-7 better matches the DNA end. The CDR3 runs to 15 residues. The germline V gene has CDR1 SGHRS and CDR2 YFSETQ.